Below, 22 T cell receptor beta chains from the same sample are listed, as sequenced in a study of blood T cells in healthy people across ages. A second roughly 6 to 11 cycle PCR used barcoded and J-beta primers. TCRdb reprocessed the 5' RACE reads via MiXCR and lists one record per CDR3 protein. The sample holds over 1.5 million distinct CDR3 sequences; 49% are singletons and the top ten take more than 2%. Sequenced sample: blood. Receptors originate from a woman aged 40 to 55 in good health.

To note about this clonotype: This may be a read error, as it is one base from a much larger clone. The V and J genes are TRBV4-3 and TRBJ2-4; possible D gene TRBD1, 6 bases. TRBJ2-7 explains the end of the DNA better; the J call may be wrong. The CDR3 loop spans 13 amino acids. CDR1 LGHNA and CDR2 YSLEER come from the germline V gene. In nucleotides, the CDR3 is TGCGCCAGCAGCCCGAGAGTCAGGGGCGAGCAGTACTTC. Translating gives CASSPRVRGEQYF.

The J gene is TRBJ1-1, the V gene TRBV20-1, with D tentatively TRBD1 (5 bases). Germline CDR1 DFQATT, CDR2 SNEGSKA (reference sequence). The CDR3 sequence is 12 residues long. The ends were cut back, 3 bases at V and 7 bases at J, with 12 bases in the middle. The CDR3 here is CSASRQGFEAFF. DNA for the CDR3: TGCAGTGCTAGTCGGCAGGGATTTGAAGCTTTCTTT.

A few counts support this clonotype. The V and J genes are TRBV4-3 and TRBJ2-7; TRBD2 agrees at 8 bases. Germline V gives CDR1 LGHNA, CDR2 YSLEER. The ends lost 3 bases at V and 4 bases at J; junction bases unmatched: 11. The length of the CDR3 is 16 residues. CDR3 coding DNA: TGCGCCAGCAGCCAGGCCGGGGGGACTAGACTTTACGAGCAGTACTTC. It yields the protein CASSQAGGTRLYEQYF.

This clonotype has a handful of counts. The J gene is TRBJ2-3, the V gene TRBV7-2; 7 positions match TRBD2. Germline trimming cut 6 bases from V and 6 bases from J; bases unmatched to any gene: 12. The CDR3 extends over 15 amino acids. Germline CDR1 SGHTA, CDR2 FQGNSA. This chain's CDR3 is CASRRTLREADTQYF. The CDR3 DNA follows: TGTGCCAGCAGACGGACCCTACGGGAGGCGGATACGCAGTATTTT. The variable domain in full, with the rest retrieved from reference TRBV7-2 and TRBJ2-3, is GAGVSQSPSNKVTEKGKDVELRCDPISGHTALYWYRQSLGQGLEFLIYFQGNSAPDKSGLPSDRFSAERTGGSVSTLTIQRTQQEDSAVYLCASRRTLREADTQYFGPGTRLTVL.

V gene TRBV5-1 combines with J gene TRBJ2-7; D possibly corresponds to TRBD1 (5 bases). CDR3 length equals 14 residues. Trimming took 4 bases from V and 2 from J, leaving 13 bases between them. The V gene's germline CDR1 is SGHRS and CDR2 YFSETQ. The CDR3 DNA follows: TGCGCCAGCAGCGGCGACCCAGGGCCCTACGAGCAGTACTTC. Amino acids: CASSGDPGPYEQYF.

DNA for the CDR3: TGTGCCAGCAGCTTAGAGGGGGGTCCGTCAGATACGCAGTATTTT. Translated, it gives CASSLEGGPSDTQYF. The chain couples TRBV7-2 to TRBJ2-3; D might be TRBD1 or TRBD2, each matching 6 bases. Trimming took off 1 base at V and 4 bases at J, with 12 bases between the two ends. Germline loops: CDR1 SGHTA, CDR2 FQGNSA. The CDR3 covers 15 residues.

This chain connects TRBV7-3 to TRBJ2-1, with TRBD1 identical over 7 bases. The CDR3 is 13 residues long. From germline, CDR1 is SGHTA and CDR2 FQGTGA. V shed 5 bases and J 8 bases; nucleotides not matched to a gene: 6. CDR3 nucleotides: TGTGCCAGCAGCCTGACAGGGATCGATGAGCAGTTCTTC. This encodes CASSLTGIDEQFF.

The gene calls are TRBV14 and TRBJ2-1; 8 bases line up with TRBD2. The CDR3 is made up of 16 amino acids. CDR1 is SGHDN, CDR2 FVKESK, per germline. V dropped 3 bases and J dropped 7; count of bases not matched to a gene: 11. CDR3: CASSQPGRAGVNEQFF. For the CDR3, the DNA is TGTGCCAGCAGCCAGCCGGGACGAGCGGGAGTAAATGAGCAGTTCTTC.

V is TRBV6-2 or TRBV6-3 and J is TRBJ2-5; D is possibly TRBD1 (6 bases). The J call may not be correct, given that the DNA end is closer to TRBJ2-7. The CDR3 has 16 amino acids. Germline V gene data show CDR1 as MNHEY and CDR2 as SVGEGT. Here the CDR3 reads CASSSYRTDRPYEQYF. In nucleotides, the CDR3 is TGTGCCAGCAGTTCCTACCGGACAGACAGACCCTACGAGCAGTACTTC.

The J gene is TRBJ2-7, the V gene TRBV20-1; 7 nucleotides match TRBD2. The J call may be in error: the DNA end matches TRBJ2-5 better. The CDR3 covers 14 residues. The germline CDR1 and CDR2 sequences are DFQATT and SNEGSKA (reference sequence). In nucleotides, the CDR3 is TGCAGTGCTAGACGGCTAGCGGATGGAGAGACCCAGTACTTC. Its translation is CSARRLADGETQYF.

This clonotype was seen a single time. The chain recombines TRBV12-3 or TRBV12-4 with TRBJ1-4; D uncertain. This CDR3 is 15 amino acids long. With 2 bases removed from V and 0 bases from J, the gap between germline ends came to 7 bases. CDR3 nucleotide sequence: TGTGCCAGCAGTTTACACCAAACAACTAATGAAAAACTGTTTTTT. It yields the protein CASSLHQTTNEKLFF.

This clonotype has more than one count but fewer than ten. The rearrangement uses TRBV27 and TRBJ2-5, with no clear D. The V end lost 1 base, the J end lost 4 bases, and 7 bases lay between the germline ends. Per germline, CDR1 MNHEY and CDR2 SMNVEV (reference sequence). CDR3 length: 13 residues. The CDR3 protein is CASSLLPRETQYF. The CDR3 DNA reads as TGTGCCAGCAGTTTATTGCCTCGAGAGACCCAGTACTTC.

There are many counts of this clonotype. The rearrangement uses TRBV15 and TRBJ1-4; D remains ambiguous. Germline V gene sequence: CDR1 LNHNV, CDR2 YYDKDF (reference sequence). This CDR3 contains 15 residues. Trimming removed 0 bases from V and 2 bases from J, with 7 bases in between. DNA for the CDR3: TGTGCCACCAGCAGAGATAGAAGTACTAATGAAAAACTGTTTTTT. Its translation: CATSRDRSTNEKLFF.

At least ten counts were recorded for this clonotype. The V gene is TRBV27, the J gene TRBJ2-1; 10 nucleotides agree with TRBD1. V dropped 0 bases and J dropped 2; count of bases not matched to a gene: 4. Germline lookup yields CDR1 MNHEY and CDR2 SMNVEV (reference sequence). The CDR3 runs to 17 residues. This chain's CDR3 is CASSLSSGQGAYNEQFF. The DNA of the CDR3 is TGTGCCAGCAGTTTATCGAGCGGACAGGGGGCCTACAATGAGCAGTTCTTC.

In regard to this clonotype: A junction end diverges from the germline sequence, so it may reflect a read error. The V and J genes are TRBV7-8 and TRBJ2-1; tentative D call: TRBD1 (6 bases). This CDR3 has 15 residues. The germline gives CDR1 SGHVS, CDR2 FQNEAQ. The DNA for the CDR3 is TGTGCCAGCAGCTACCTAGGACAGACTTACAATGGGCAGTTCTTC. Its translation is CASSYLGQTYNGQFF.

This clonotype was picked up a small number of times. The genes are TRBV20-1 and TRBJ2-1; D perhaps matches TRBD2 (6 bases). V dropped 6 bases and J dropped 0 bases, with 12 bases sitting between them. CDR1 is DFQATT, CDR2 SNEGSKA, per germline (reference sequence). This CDR3 spans 14 amino acids. CDR3 region: CSAHRRGSYNEQFF. DNA of the CDR3: TGCAGTGCCCACCGGAGGGGCTCCTACAATGAGCAGTTCTTC.

This clonotype was counted at least ten times. The chain uses TRBV7-2 and TRBJ2-7; D is undetermined. The CDR3 is 14 amino acids. Trimming pared 1 base from V and 2 bases from J, leaving 9 bases between. Germline V lookup: CDR1 SGHTA, CDR2 FQGNSA. For the CDR3, the DNA is TGTGCCAGCAGCTTAGTGAGTGGCACCTACGAGCAGTACTTC. This codes for CASSLVSGTYEQYF.

The chain uses TRBV7-9 and TRBJ2-1, with a possible D match to TRBD1 (5 bases). CDR1 SEHNR and CDR2 FQNEAQ come from the germline V gene (reference sequence). CDR3 length: 12 residues. V was clipped by 5 bases and J by 10 bases, with 12 bases between them. CDR3 loop: CASSPRQTEQFF. For the CDR3, the DNA is TGTGCCAGCAGCCCGCGACAGACGGAGCAGTTCTTC.

The rearrangement links TRBV20-1 to TRBJ2-5, with D possibly being TRBD1 (7 bases). Germline lookup yields CDR1 DFQATT and CDR2 SNEGSKA (reference sequence). The CDR3 length is 15 residues. V was clipped by 3 bases and J by 1 base, with 15 bases between them. CDR3 in amino acids: CSASLRGVAQETQYF. DNA of the CDR3: TGCAGTGCTAGCCTCAGGGGGGTCGCCCAAGAGACCCAGTACTTC.

The chain is built from TRBV28 and TRBJ2-5; the match to TRBD1 covers 11 bases. Germline CDR1 and CDR2: MDHEN and SYDVKM. The CDR3 has 15 residues. J was trimmed by 5 bases and V by 5 bases; bases with no gene match: 7. CDR3 in DNA: TGTGCCAGCAGTGGGTCCGGGACAGGGGGGGAGACCCAGTACTTC. As protein: CASSGSGTGGETQYF.

This clonotype was seen a handful of times. The chain uses TRBV7-2 and TRBJ2-7, with D possibly matching TRBD1 (7 bases). The CDR3 has 15 residues. Germline V gives CDR1 SGHTA, CDR2 FQGNSA. The V end was cut by 6 bases, the J end by 5 bases, with 20 bases between. DNA for the CDR3: TGTGCCAGCAGGTCACCAGGAGGGGGCTGGGACGAGCAGTACTTC. Its protein is CASRSPGGGWDEQYF.

The chain combines TRBV7-2 with TRBJ2-5; no firm D call. Deletions cut 1 base from V and 1 base from J, with 7 bases between. The CDR3 runs to 14 residues. CDR1 is SGHTA, CDR2 FQGNSA, per germline. In DNA form, the CDR3 reads TGTGCCAGCAGCTTAGACGAACTCCAAGAGACCCAGTACTTC. Residues: CASSLDELQETQYF.